The TCR beta chain under discussion was sequenced for a study of identical twins (dated by TCRdb to about 2016). Regarding the research as a whole: TCR alpha and beta repertoires from monozygotic twins, unrelated adults of various ages and cord blood were deep-sequenced to test whether fetal clonotypes persist. To rule out contamination, the twin experiments were replicated at different times with different library preparation protocols. Paper-wide results and their limitations: A weaker excess of twin sharing was found in beta out-of-frame sequences because the signal-to-noise ratio was lowered by fewer shared sequences. Conclusions relied on cross-sectional statistical analysis, since the same donors could not be followed over many years. Zero-insertion analyses could be partly confounded by invariant T cells such as MAIT and iNKT, although diverse VJ usage argued against such confounding for most clonotypes. Fewer insertions were carried by abundant cord blood beta clonotypes, a similar but weaker trend appeared in young adult naive repertoires, and no such trend appeared in memory repertoires. In monozygotic twins, recombination models systematically underestimated out-of-frame TCR alpha sharing, but the models matched the sharing seen between unrelated individuals. Out-of-frame TCR alpha sequences shared between twins showed an excess of low generation-probability sequences compared with coincidental sharing between unrelated individuals.

Libraries came from 5' RACE. TCRdb shows the sequencer as Illumina HiSeq 2000. A universal primer binding site was introduced by template switching, and a unique molecular identifier was present in the final cDNA, enabling accurate counting of TCR cDNA molecules. Specific primers in the conserved constant-segment region were used to synthesize first-strand cDNA for TCR alpha and beta chains. Each cDNA library was double barcoded, with a SMART-Mk sample barcode plus Illumina barcodes, to control for contamination. TruSeq adapter sequences along with Illumina sample barcodes were introduced in two successive PCR steps. The TCR alpha and beta cDNA libraries were sequenced on the Illumina HiSeq platform using custom primers. On the study's bioinformatics: Raw reads were processed with MiGEC to extract unique molecular identifiers, and MiXCR was used to determine CDR3 positions. For each individual, recombination models were inferred using an EM algorithm with the repgenHMM and IGoR tools. The analysis of shared clonotypes was done with the tcR package in R, with sharing normalized by the product of cloneset sizes. To study raw recombination free of thymic and clonal selection effects, out-of-frame nonproductive sequences were analyzed. TCRdb's own reprocessing of the public reads used fastp at Q25 and MiXCR and kept productive beta chains. Rows are unified per CDR3 protein, each entry keeping the most common DNA and genes. None of the V and J calls come from the authors' own analysis; TCRdb made them. The sample table contains 400,000 to 650,000 distinct CDR3 sequences; only one count was recorded for roughly 21% of them. Of the sample, under 0.95% falls within the top ten clones.

Every donor in the study was a healthy Caucasian. The twin cohort comprised three pairs of female monozygotic twins, all aged roughly 18 to 29 years. CD4+ and CD8+ T cell populations were isolated with positive isolation kits from Invitrogen. This clonotype was found a few times. The antigen it binds to is not known. No quality values exist for individual bases; no much larger clone is one base distant. The CDR3 starts with the cysteine, ends with the phenylalanine, and has 12 residues. Only the CDR3 DNA is retained, 36 bases long and in frame from the first base. CDR1 and CDR2 (DFQATT, SNEGSKA) derive from the germline V gene (reference sequence). V gives up 6 bases and J gives up 2 bases, and the segment between their germline ends measures 10 bases. The sample was also linked to a second study, of T cells expressing NK-cell markers. From that second study: In sorted CD3+CD56+NKG2C+, CD3+CD56+NKG2C- and CD3+CD56-NKG2C+ T-cell subsets from 7 to 9 donors, TCR beta-chain repertoires were profiled. Of the eight sequenced donors, seven were found to be HCMV-seropositive and one was found to be HCMV-seronegative. In several experiments an anti-gammadeltaTCR antibody was added to restrict sorting to alphabetaTCR-expressing T cells. In over five donors, the dominant CD3+CD56+NKG2C+ clonotypes were found to rank among the top 10 CD8+ clonotypes and to make up about 1.0-7.5% of CD8+ T cells. Those dominant clonotypes were again the most abundant among CD3+CD56-NKG2C+ cells in a handful of donors, at roughly 25-65%. Whether the expanded NKG2C-expressing T cell clones were specific for HCMV antigens remained unclear. The study sequenced eight donors, all healthy volunteers chosen at random: three men and five women. HCMV serostatus was determined by detecting HCMV-specific IgG in serum with a commercial ELISA kit. MIGEC was used to demultiplex reads and group reads by UMI, and MiTCR was used to assemble and quantify clonotypes. Only TCR cDNA sequences supported by at least two reads were kept to exclude erroneous sequences. The tcR package was used for downstream repertoire analysis, and clonotypes were matched across fractions by CDR3 nucleotide sequence plus V segment. VDJmatch was used to annotate antigen specificity against VDJdb, with one amino acid substitution in CDR3 permitted.

This TCR came from a woman between 18 and 29 years old in good health. Sequenced: CD4+ T cells sorted from blood. The receptor chain draws on TRBV20-1 and TRBJ1-2; possibly the D gene is TRBD1, per 5 matching bases. The DNA reads TGCAGTGCCCGCAGGGAAAACTATGGCTACACCTTC. This codes for CSARRENYGYTF.